This T cell receptor (beta chain) was sequenced for a study of blood T cell repertoires in COVID-19. The CDR3 totals 13 residues. V was shortened by 4 bases and J by 5 bases, with 11 bases between the two germline ends. Looked up from germline, CDR1 is SNHLY and CDR2 is FYNNEI. Sequencing used immunoSEQ multiplex PCR; TCRdb keeps in-frame clones, though not all of them. Of 150,000 to 200,000 clones in the sample, around 86% were seen once. This clonotype was obtained from a woman in her 70s with COVID-19, enrolled during active disease. Input material: peripheral blood. The chain combines TRBV2 with TRBJ1-1; the D is unclear. This chain's CDR3 is CASSVGRRTEAFF. The CDR3 DNA is TGTGCCAGCAGTGTCGGAAGGAGGACTGAAGCTTTCTTT.